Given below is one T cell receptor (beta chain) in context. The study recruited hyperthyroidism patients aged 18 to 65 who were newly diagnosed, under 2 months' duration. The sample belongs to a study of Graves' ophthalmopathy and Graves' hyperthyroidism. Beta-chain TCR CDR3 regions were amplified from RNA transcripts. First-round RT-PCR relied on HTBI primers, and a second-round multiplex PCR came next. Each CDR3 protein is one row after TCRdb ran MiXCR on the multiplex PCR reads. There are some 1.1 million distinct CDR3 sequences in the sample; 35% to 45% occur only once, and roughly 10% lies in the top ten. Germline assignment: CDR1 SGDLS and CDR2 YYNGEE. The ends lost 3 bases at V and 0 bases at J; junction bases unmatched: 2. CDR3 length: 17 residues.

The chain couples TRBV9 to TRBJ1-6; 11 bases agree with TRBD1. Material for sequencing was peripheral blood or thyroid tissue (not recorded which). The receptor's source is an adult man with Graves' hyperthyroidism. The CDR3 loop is CASSEGTGGSYNSPLHF. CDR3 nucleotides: TGTGCCAGCAGCGAGGGGACAGGGGGCTCCTATAATTCACCCCTCCACTTT.